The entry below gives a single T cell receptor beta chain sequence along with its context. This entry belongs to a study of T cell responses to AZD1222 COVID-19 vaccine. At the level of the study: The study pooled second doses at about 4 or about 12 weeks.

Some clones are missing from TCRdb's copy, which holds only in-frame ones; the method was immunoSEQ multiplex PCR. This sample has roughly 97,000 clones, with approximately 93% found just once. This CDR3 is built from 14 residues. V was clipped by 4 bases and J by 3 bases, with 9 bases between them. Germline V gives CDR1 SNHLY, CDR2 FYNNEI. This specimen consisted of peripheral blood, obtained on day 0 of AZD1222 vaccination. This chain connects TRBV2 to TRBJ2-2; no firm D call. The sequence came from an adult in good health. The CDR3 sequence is CASSVISDTGELFF. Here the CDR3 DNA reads TGTGCCAGCAGTGTTATCTCGGACACCGGGGAGCTGTTTTTT.